These 8 T cell receptor beta chains originate from one sample sequenced in a study of blood T cell repertoires in COVID-19. Only in-frame clones appear in the TCRdb table, and some are missing; sequencing was by immunoSEQ multiplex PCR. The sample lists 350,000 or so clones; roughly 87% were seen once. The sequencing input was PBMCs or T cells enriched from blood (not recorded which). These receptors all come from a woman aged 30 to 39 who had recovered from COVID-19.

V is TRBV25-1 and J is TRBJ1-1; possibly TRBD1 for D (6 bases). Germline CDR1 reads MGHDK; CDR2 reads SYGVNS. V was pared by 0 bases and J by 3 bases, with 14 bases between. The CDR3 runs 16 residues. The CDR3 region is CASSEYRAGAYTEAFF. The CDR3 region has the DNA TGTGCCAGCAGTGAATATCGGGCAGGGGCTTACACTGAAGCTTTCTTT. Variable domain in full (rest from reference TRBV25-1 and TRBJ1-1): EADIYQTPRYLVIGTGKKITLECSQTMGHDKMYWYQQDPGMELHLIHYSYGVNSTEKGDLSSESTVSRIRTEHFPLTLESARPSHTSQYLCASSEYRAGAYTEAFFGQGTRLTVV.

V and J are TRBV19 and TRBJ2-3, with a weak D call TRBD2 (5 bases). CDR1 and CDR2 (germline): LNHDA, SQIVND (reference sequence). CDR3 length: 15 amino acids. Trimming shortened V by 2 bases and J by 1 base, and 10 bases separated the two germline ends. CDR3 region: CASSIWGAGTDTQYF. CDR3 sequence (DNA): TGTGCCAGTAGTATATGGGGAGCAGGCACAGATACGCAGTATTTT.

V and J are TRBV7-9 and TRBJ1-1; D may be TRBD1 (6 bases). Trimming left V 5 bases short and J 0 bases short, with 13 bases between. CDR3 length: 15 amino acids. CDR1 and CDR2 (germline): SEHNR, FQNEAQ (reference sequence). The CDR3 protein is CASSQGGRLNTEAFF. CDR3 nucleotides: TGTGCCAGCAGCCAAGGGGGACGTTTGAACACTGAAGCTTTCTTT.

This clone appeared a single time. The chain recombines TRBV3-1 (or the pseudogene TRBV3-2) with TRBJ2-7, with D possibly being TRBD2 (6 bases). This CDR3 is built from 18 residues. V dropped 1 base and J dropped 3 bases, with 22 bases sitting between them. Per the germline V gene, CDR1 is LGHDT and CDR2 is YNNKEL (reference sequence). The CDR3: CASSQAPFPGDFVYEQYF. The CDR3 bases are TGTGCCAGCAGCCAAGCCCCTTTCCCGGGGGACTTCGTCTACGAGCAGTACTTC.

The sample holds a few counts of this clone. The genes are TRBV5-4 and TRBJ2-2; a possible D gene is TRBD1 (6 bases). The V end was cut by 4 bases, the J end by 6 bases, with 13 bases between. Germline V gives CDR1 SGHNT, CDR2 YYREEE (reference sequence). The CDR3 consists of 14 residues. CDR3 in amino acids: CASSLKWTAGELFF. Written as DNA, the CDR3 is TGTGCCAGCAGCCTAAAGTGGACAGCCGGGGAGCTGTTTTTT.

V usage is TRBV6-1 and J usage is TRBJ2-3, with 8 bases fitting TRBD2. V gave up 4 bases and J gave up 2 bases; unmatched junction bases: 8. Germline assignment: CDR1 MNHNS and CDR2 SASEGT. This CDR3 contains 16 residues. The CDR3 sequence: CASSATGGGNTDTQYF. For the CDR3, the DNA is TGTGCCAGCAGTGCTACGGGGGGGGGAAACACAGATACGCAGTATTTT.

In regard to this clone: The junction shows a germline mismatch at one end, possibly a read error. The chain joins TRBV28 to TRBJ2-4, with TRBD1 matching over 11 bases. The CDR3 is made up of 11 amino acids. CDR1 is MDHEN, CDR2 SYDVKM, per germline. The CDR3 loop is CASSSDRGRDF. The CDR3 region has the DNA TGTGCCAGCAGTTCGGACAGGGGGCGAGACTTC.

The chain employs TRBV15 and TRBJ2-3; a possible D gene is TRBD2 (5 bases). V was pared by 0 bases and J by 5 bases, with 12 bases between. CDR1 is LNHNV, CDR2 YYDKDF, per germline (reference sequence). The CDR3 sequence is 15 residues long. CDR3 sequence reads: CATSRDPRGEDTQYF. The CDR3 coding sequence is TGTGCCACCAGCAGAGATCCCCGGGGAGAAGATACGCAGTATTTT.